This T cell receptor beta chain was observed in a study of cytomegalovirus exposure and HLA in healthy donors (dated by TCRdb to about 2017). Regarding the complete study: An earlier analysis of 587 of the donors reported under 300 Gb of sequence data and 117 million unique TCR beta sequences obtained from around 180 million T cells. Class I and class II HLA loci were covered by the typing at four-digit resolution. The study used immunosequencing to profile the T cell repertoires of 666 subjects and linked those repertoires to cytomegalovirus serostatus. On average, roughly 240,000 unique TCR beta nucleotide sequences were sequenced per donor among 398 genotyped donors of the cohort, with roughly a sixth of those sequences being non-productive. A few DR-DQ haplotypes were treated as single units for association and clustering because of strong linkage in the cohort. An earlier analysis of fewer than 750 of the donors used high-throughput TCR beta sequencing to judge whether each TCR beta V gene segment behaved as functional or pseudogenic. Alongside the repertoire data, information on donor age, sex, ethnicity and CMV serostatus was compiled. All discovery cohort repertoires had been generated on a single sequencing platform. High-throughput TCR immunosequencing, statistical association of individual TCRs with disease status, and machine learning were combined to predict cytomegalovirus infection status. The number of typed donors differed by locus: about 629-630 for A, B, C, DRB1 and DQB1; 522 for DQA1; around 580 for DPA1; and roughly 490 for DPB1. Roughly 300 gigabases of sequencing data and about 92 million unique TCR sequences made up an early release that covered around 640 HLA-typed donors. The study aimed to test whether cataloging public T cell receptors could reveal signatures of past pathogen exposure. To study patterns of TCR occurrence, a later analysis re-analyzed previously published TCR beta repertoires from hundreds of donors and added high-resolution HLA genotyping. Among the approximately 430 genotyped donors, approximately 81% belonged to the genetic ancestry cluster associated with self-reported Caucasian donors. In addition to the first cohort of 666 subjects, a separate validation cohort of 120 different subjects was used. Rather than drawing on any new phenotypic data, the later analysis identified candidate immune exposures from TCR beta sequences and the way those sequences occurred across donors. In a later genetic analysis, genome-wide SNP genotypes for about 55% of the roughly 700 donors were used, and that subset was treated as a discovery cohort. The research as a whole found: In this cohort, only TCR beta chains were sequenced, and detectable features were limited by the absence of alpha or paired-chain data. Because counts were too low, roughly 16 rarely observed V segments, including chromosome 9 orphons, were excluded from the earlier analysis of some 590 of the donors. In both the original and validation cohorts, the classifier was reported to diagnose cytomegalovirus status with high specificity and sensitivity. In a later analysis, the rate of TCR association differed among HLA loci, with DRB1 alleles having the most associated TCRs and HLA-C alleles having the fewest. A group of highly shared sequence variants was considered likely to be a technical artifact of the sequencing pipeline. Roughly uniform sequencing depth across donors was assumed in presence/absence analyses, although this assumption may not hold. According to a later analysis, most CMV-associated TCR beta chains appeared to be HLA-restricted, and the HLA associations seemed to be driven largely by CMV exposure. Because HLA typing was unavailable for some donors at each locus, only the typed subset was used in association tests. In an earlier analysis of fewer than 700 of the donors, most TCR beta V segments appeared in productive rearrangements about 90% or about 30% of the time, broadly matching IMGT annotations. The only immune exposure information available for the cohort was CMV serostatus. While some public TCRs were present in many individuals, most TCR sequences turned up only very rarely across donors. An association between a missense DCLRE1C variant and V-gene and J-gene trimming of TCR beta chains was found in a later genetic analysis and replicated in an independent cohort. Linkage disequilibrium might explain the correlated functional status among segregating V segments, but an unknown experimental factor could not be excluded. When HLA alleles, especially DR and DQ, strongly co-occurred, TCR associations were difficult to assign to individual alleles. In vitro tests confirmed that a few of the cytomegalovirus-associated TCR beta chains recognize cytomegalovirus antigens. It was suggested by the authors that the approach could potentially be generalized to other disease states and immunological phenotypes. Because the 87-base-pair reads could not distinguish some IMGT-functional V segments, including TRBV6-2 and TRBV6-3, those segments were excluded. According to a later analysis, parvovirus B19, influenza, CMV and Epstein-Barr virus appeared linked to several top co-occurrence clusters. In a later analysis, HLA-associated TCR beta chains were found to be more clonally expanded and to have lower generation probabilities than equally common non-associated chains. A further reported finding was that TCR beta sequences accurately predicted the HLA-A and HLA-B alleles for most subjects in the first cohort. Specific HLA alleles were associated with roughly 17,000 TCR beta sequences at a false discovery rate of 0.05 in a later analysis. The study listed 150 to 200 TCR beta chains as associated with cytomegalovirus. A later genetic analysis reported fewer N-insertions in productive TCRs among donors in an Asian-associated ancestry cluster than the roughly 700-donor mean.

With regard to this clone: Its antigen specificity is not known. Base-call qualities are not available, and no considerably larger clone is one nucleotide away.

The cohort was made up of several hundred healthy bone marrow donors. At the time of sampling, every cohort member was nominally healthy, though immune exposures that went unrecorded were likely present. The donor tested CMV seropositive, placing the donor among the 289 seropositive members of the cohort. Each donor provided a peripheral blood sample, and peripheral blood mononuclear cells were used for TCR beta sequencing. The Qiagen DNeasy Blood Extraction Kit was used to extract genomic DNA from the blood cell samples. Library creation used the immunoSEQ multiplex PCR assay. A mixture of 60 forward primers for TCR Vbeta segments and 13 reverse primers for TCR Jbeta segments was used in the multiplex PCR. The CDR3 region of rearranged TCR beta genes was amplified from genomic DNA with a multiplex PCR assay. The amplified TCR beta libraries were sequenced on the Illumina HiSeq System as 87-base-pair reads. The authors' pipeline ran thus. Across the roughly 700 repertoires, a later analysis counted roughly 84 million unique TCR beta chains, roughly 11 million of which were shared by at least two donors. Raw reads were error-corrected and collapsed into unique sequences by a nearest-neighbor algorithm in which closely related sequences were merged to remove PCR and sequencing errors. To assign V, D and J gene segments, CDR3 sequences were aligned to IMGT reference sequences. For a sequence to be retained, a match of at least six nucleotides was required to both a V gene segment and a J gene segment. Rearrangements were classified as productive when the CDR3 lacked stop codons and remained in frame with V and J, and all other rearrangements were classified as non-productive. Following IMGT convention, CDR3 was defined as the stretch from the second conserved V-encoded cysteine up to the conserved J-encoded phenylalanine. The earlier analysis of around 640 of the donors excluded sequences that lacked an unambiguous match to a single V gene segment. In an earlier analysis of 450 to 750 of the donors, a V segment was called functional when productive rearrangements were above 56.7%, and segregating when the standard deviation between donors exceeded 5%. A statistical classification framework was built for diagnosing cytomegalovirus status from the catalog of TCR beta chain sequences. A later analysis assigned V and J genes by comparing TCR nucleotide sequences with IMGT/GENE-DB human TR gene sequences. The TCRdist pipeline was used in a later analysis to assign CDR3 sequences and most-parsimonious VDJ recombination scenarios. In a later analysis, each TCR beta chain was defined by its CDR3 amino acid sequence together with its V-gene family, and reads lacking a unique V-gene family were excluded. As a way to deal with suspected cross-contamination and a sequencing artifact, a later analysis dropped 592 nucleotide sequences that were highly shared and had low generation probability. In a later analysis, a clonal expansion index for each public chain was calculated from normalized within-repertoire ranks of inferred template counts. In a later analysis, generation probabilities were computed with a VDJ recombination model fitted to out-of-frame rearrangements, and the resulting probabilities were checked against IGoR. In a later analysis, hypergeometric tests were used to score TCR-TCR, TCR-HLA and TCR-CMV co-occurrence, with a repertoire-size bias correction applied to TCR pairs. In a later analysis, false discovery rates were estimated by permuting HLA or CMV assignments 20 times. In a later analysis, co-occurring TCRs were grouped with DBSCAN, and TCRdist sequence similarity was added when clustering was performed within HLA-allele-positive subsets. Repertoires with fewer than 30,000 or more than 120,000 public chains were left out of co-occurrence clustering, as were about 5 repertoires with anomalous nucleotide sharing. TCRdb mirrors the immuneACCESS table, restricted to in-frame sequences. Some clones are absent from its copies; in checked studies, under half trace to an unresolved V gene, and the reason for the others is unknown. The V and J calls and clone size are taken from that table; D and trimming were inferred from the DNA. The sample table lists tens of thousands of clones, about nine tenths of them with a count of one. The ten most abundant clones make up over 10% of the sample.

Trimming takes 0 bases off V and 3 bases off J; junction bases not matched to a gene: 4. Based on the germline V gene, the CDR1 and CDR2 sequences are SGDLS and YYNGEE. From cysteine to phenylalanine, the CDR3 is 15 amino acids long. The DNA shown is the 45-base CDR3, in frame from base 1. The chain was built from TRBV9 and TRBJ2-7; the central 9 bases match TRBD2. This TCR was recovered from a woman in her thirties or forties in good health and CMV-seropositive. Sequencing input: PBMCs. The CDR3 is CASSVGSSGNYEQYF. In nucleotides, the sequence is TGTGCCAGCAGCGTAGGGTCTAGCGGGAACTACGAGCAGTACTTC.